This passage covers 20 T cell receptor beta chains from one sample sequenced in a study of blood T cell repertoires in COVID-19. Here immunoSEQ multiplex PCR was the method, and the copy in TCRdb shows in-frame clones only, minus some. The sample comprises 320,000 or so clones, roughly 87% of which are singletons, and 1% rests with the top ten. The sequenced sample consisted of PBMCs or T cells enriched from blood (not recorded which). The receptors shown here come from a woman aged 25-40 years who had recovered from COVID-19.

Concerning this clone itself: At the DNA level, this CDR3 is encoded by other sequences in the same sample as well. The V call is TRBV28, the J call TRBJ1-6; maybe TRBD1 (5 bases). The CDR3 has 14 residues. V was trimmed by 2 bases and J by 7 bases, leaving 9 bases between them. Germline values: CDR1 MDHEN, CDR2 SYDVKM. CDR3 protein: CASSLPRGNSPLHF. Here the CDR3 DNA reads TGTGCCAGCAGTTTACCAAGGGGCAATTCACCCCTCCACTTT.

This clone was picked up one time. The DNA of the CDR3 is TGTGCCAGCAGTCCCTCCCCGAACACTGAAGCTTTCTTT. Translated, it gives CASSPSPNTEAFF. The chain recombines TRBV27 with TRBJ1-1; D unresolved. This CDR3 is built from 13 residues. Between the trimmed V and J ends, which lost 5 bases and 1 base, there was a span of 8 bases. Germline V gives CDR1 MNHEY, CDR2 SMNVEV (reference sequence).

V and J are TRBV5-1 and TRBJ2-2; TRBD1 agrees at 9 bases. Germline CDR1 reads SGHRS; CDR2 reads YFSETQ. There are 15 residues in the CDR3. With V trimmed by 5 bases and J by 5 bases, 7 bases remained unmatched. CDR3 sequence: CASSRPTGGTGELFF. Here the CDR3 DNA reads TGCGCCAGCAGTCGCCCGACAGGGGGGACCGGGGAGCTGTTTTTT.

The V call is TRBV27, the J call TRBJ2-2; TRBD1 aligns across 9 bases. The CDR3 runs to 17 residues. V was clipped by 2 bases and J by 4 bases; unmatched bases: 8. Germline V gene sequence: CDR1 MNHEY, CDR2 SMNVEV (reference sequence). The chain's CDR3 is CASSLRHTGGTTGELFF. The DNA of the CDR3 is TGTGCCAGCAGTTTAAGGCACACAGGGGGCACCACCGGGGAGCTGTTTTTT.

J is TRBJ2-2 and V is TRBV4-2, with 8 nucleotides matching TRBD1. The CDR3 runs to 16 residues. Germline CDR1 is LGHNA and CDR2 is YNFKEQ. J gave up 4 bases and V 4 bases, and 8 bases lay outside the gene matches. The CDR3 is CASSRSTGGSTGELFF. DNA of the CDR3: TGTGCCAGCAGCCGCTCAACAGGGGGTAGCACCGGGGAGCTGTTTTTT.

The chain links TRBV21-1 to TRBJ2-7; the tabulated D call, TRBD1, remains unverified against the DNA. TRBV21-1 is given as a pseudogene. This CDR3 has 17 residues. The CDR3 region has the DNA TGTGCCAGCAGCAAAGCCGGTCCCGGGACAGGGTTATACGAGCAGTACTTC. Protein: CASSKAGPGTGLYEQYF.

DNA for the CDR3: TGTGCTAGTGCCCCCCCAGGATACACTGAAGCTTTCTTT. It is translated as CASAPPGYTEAFF. The chain carries TRBV12-5 and TRBJ1-1, with D hard to call. Between the trimmed V and J ends, which lost 7 bases and 3 bases, there was a span of 12 bases. Germline values: CDR1 LGHNT, CDR2 FRNRAP. The CDR3 contains 13 residues.

The rearrangement joins TRBV3-1 (or the pseudogene TRBV3-2) to TRBJ2-7; TRBD2 is a possible D gene (7 bases). The V and J ends lost 1 base and 8 bases respectively, with 18 bases between them. The CDR3 runs to 15 residues. CDR1 is LGHDT, CDR2 YNNKEL, per germline (reference sequence). The CDR3 here is CASSQGGGGHSKQYF. For the CDR3, the DNA is TGTGCCAGCAGCCAAGGCGGCGGGGGACACTCAAAGCAGTACTTC.

The chain recombines TRBV29-1 with TRBJ2-3, with 7 bases that match TRBD2. The ends lost 4 bases at V and 0 bases at J; junction bases unmatched: 7. The germline V gene encodes CDR1 SQVTM and CDR2 ANQGSEA. This CDR3 comprises 15 residues. CDR3 nucleotide sequence: TGCAGCGTTGTCTGGGGGGGTGCTAGCACAGATACGCAGTATTTT. Encoded protein: CSVVWGGASTDTQYF.

The V call is TRBV5-6, the J call TRBJ2-3; TRBD2 agrees at 11 bases. This CDR3 region has 15 residues. Germline loops: CDR1 SGHDT, CDR2 YYEEEE. V trimming: 4 bases; J trimming: 9 bases; junction bases outside the gene matches: 10. The CDR3 nucleotides are TGTGCCAGCAGCCTGACTAGCGGGGAGCTCTCGACGCAGTATTTT. Amino acids: CASSLTSGELSTQYF.

This clone has only one observation. The chain is built from TRBV6-1 and TRBJ1-5; D unresolved. The germline V and J ends were trimmed by 0 bases and 1 base, with 10 bases remaining between them. Germline V gives CDR1 MNHNS, CDR2 SASEGT. The CDR3 is 16 amino acids. The CDR3 is CASSEAHRGSNQPQHF. Written as DNA, the CDR3 is TGTGCCAGCAGTGAAGCGCATCGGGGAAGCAATCAGCCCCAGCATTTT.

V gene TRBV10-1 combines with J gene TRBJ1-4, with a possible D match to TRBD1 (5 bases). V was clipped by 7 bases and J by 0 bases, with 27 bases between them. This CDR3 region has 20 residues. Germline V gives CDR1 WNHNN, CDR2 SYGVQD (reference sequence). CDR3 sequence (DNA): TGCGCCAGCACCCCTCGATTGGGCAGGGTCAGTTCGACAACTAATGAAAAACTGTTTTTT. Protein sequence: CASTPRLGRVSSTTNEKLFF.

Note on this clone: The sample has other DNA sequences that encode this CDR3 too. This sequence joins TRBV5-4 and TRBJ2-3; 11 bases align to TRBD2. V shed 4 bases and J 5 bases; nucleotides not matched to a gene: 3. Germline CDR1 reads SGHNT; CDR2 reads YYREEE (reference sequence). CDR3 length equals 14 residues. The CDR3 spells CASSPGLAGDTQYF. In DNA, the CDR3 is TGTGCCAGCAGCCCAGGACTAGCGGGAGATACGCAGTATTTT.

The chain is built from TRBV11-3 and TRBJ1-3, with 9 bases fitting TRBD1. Trimming took 3 bases from V and 3 from J; bases not matched to a gene: 3. Germline-derived CDR1 and CDR2 are SGHNT and YENEEA. This CDR3 is 15 amino acids long. Here the CDR3 DNA reads TGTGCCAGCAGCTTGGACAGGGGAAATGGAAACACCATATATTTT. It specifies CASSLDRGNGNTIYF.

The genes are TRBV5-4 and TRBJ2-1; the match to TRBD2 covers 9 bases. Trimming removed 0 bases from V and 5 bases from J; junction bases left unmatched: 12. The germline gives CDR1 SGHNT, CDR2 YYREEE (reference sequence). There are 18 residues in the CDR3. The CDR3 nucleotides read TGTGCCAGCAGCTTGGCGGGTAGTAGCGGGGGTTATCACAATGAGCAGTTCTTC. This sequence encodes CASSLAGSSGGYHNEQFF.

This sequence joins TRBV28 and TRBJ1-2; no definite D call. Per germline, CDR1 MDHEN and CDR2 SYDVKM. This CDR3 contains 14 residues. V was clipped by 5 bases and J by 5 bases, with 15 bases between them. CDR3 in amino acids: CASSVAEDYYGYTF. The CDR3 DNA is TGTGCCAGCAGTGTCGCGGAGGATTATTATGGCTACACCTTC.

The V and J genes are TRBV2 and TRBJ1-4, with unresolved D. Germline V gene sequence: CDR1 SNHLY, CDR2 FYNNEI. With 8 bases removed from V and 0 bases from J, the gap between germline ends came to 7 bases. The CDR3 extends over 13 amino acids. CDR3 sequence reads: CASRFTTNEKLFF. The DNA of the CDR3 is TGTGCCAGCCGGTTCACAACTAATGAAAAACTGTTTTTT.

The rearrangement joins TRBV7-6 to TRBJ2-1; 7 nucleotides match TRBD2. Trimming at V came to 1 base and at J to 5 bases, leaving 8 bases not matched to a gene. Germline CDR1 reads SGHVS; CDR2 reads FNYEAQ. The CDR3 has 16 residues. CDR3 region: CASSLGLAGRDNEQFF. Here the CDR3 DNA reads TGTGCCAGCAGCTTAGGACTAGCAGGAAGGGACAATGAGCAGTTCTTC.

The chain is built from TRBV2 and TRBJ1-3; unclear D gene. The CDR3 consists of 14 residues. V shed 3 bases and J shed 7 bases, with 13 bases lying between them. Germline CDR1 SNHLY, CDR2 FYNNEI. CDR3 amino acids: CASSDLGAGNTIYF. Here the CDR3 DNA reads TGTGCCAGCAGTGACCTAGGCGCCGGTAACACCATATATTTT.

V is TRBV6-5 and J is TRBJ1-5; D remains unclear. CDR1 and CDR2 from the germline V gene are MNHEY and SVGAGI. The CDR3 consists of 13 residues. The V and J ends lost 2 bases and 4 bases respectively, with 6 bases between them. The DNA for the CDR3 is TGTGCCAGCAGTTACCGTCTGAATCAGCCCCAGCATTTT. Protein: CASSYRLNQPQHF.